This TCR beta chain was found in a study of cytomegalovirus exposure and HLA in healthy donors. Primers included in the PCR were 60 Vbeta and 13 Jbeta primers. Sequencing was performed with immunoSEQ multiplex PCR; in TCRdb, only in-frame clones are kept and a portion is missing. The repertoire includes about 110,000 clones, 77% of them detected once, and about 4.3% sits in the top ten. Worth noting for this clone: Antigen: not known.

Study-wide results and limits: As immune exposure information, only CMV serostatus was available. Follow-up analysis later connected one missense variant in DCLRE1C with trimming of TCR beta V- and J-genes. The study flagged about 150 TCR beta chains as cytomegalovirus-associated.

The germline V gene has CDR1 SGHRS and CDR2 YFSETQ. CDR3 length: 15 amino acids. Trimming cost V 3 bases and J 3 bases; bases outside gene matches: 6. Sequenced: PBMCs. The chain links TRBV5-1 to TRBJ2-3; 8 bases agree with TRBD1. The source is a male donor in good health and CMV-seronegative. The CDR3 loop is CASSYQGAMTDTQYF. The CDR3 nucleotides are TGCGCCAGCAGCTATCAGGGGGCGATGACAGATACGCAGTATTTT.